The 3 T cell receptor beta chains presented below share a single source sample, sequenced in a study of blood T cell repertoires in COVID-19 (dated by TCRdb to the early 2020s). The library was prepared using the immunoSEQ multiplex PCR assay. The source is immuneACCESS, and TCRdb retained only in-frame sequences with V and J called. Part of the clones is not carried over; for the studies checked, unresolved V genes explain less than half of this, and the remainder is unexplained. The sample table records 250,000 to 350,000 clones; roughly 86% of these occur just once. The ten top clones hold about 11% of the sample. Sequenced: peripheral blood. The receptors originated from a woman in her twenties or thirties with COVID-19, enrolled during active disease.

The chain links TRBV12-3 or TRBV12-4 to TRBJ2-7; D not resolved. V lost 4 bases, J lost 3 bases, and 4 bases lay in between. The CDR3 is 11 amino acids. CDR3 coding DNA: TGTGCCAGCAGTTCCTACTACGAGCAGTACTTC. Its translation is CASSSYYEQYF.

V is TRBV11-2 and J is TRBJ1-2; 11 positions agree with TRBD1. This CDR3 comprises 15 residues. Unmatched junction bases numbered 2, after V lost 1 base and J lost 4 bases. Germline CDR1 SGHAT, CDR2 FQNNGV. CDR3 region: CASSLGTGGFYGYTF. The CDR3 DNA follows: TGTGCCAGCAGCTTAGGGACAGGGGGCTTCTATGGCTACACCTTC.

The chain is built from TRBV7-6 and TRBJ2-3; TRBD2 matches 14 bases. The CDR3 extends over 18 amino acids. The germline gives CDR1 SGHVS, CDR2 FNYEAQ. The trim removed 4 bases at V and 5 bases at J, leaving 11 bases unmatched. The CDR3 spells CASSSRLAGGPGGDTQYF. CDR3 coding DNA: TGTGCCAGCAGCTCGAGACTAGCGGGAGGGCCGGGGGGAGATACGCAGTATTTT.